Ten or more counts support the clone carrying this TCR beta chain. This CDR3 has 14 residues. Trimming shortened V by 6 bases and J by 2 bases, and 14 bases separated the two germline ends. Germline V gives CDR1 LGHDT, CDR2 YNNKEL (reference sequence). This sample is drawn from a study of regulatory T cells in long-lasting Graves disease. Overall study context: Newly diagnosed Graves' patients had taken antithyroid drugs under 3 months.

With iRepertoire HTBI primers and Arm-PCR of CDR3 regions, TCR beta libraries were built. In TCRdb, the multiplex PCR reads were re-called with MiXCR into one record per CDR3 protein. The sample shows approximately 480,000 distinct CDR3 sequences, about 16% of them seen only once. Time point defined: newly diagnosed GD, antithyroid drugs for less than 3 months. PBMC-extracted RNA yielded the TCR library. A blood draw put nine milliliters of peripheral blood into EDTA tubes. This same sample was also part of a study on T cells in Graves' hyperthyroidism and ophthalmopathy. As that study records: Over 18 months, lack of ophthalmopathy progression marked Graves' hyperthyroidism as stable. From stable hyperthyroidism, ophthalmopathy was set apart by a 13 V-J model.

Here the sequenced sample was peripheral blood mononuclear cells (PBMCs), taken at new diagnosis, from a patient treated with antithyroid drugs. The TCR sequence derives from a man between 35 and 55 years old with Graves disease. This chain connects TRBV3-1 to TRBJ2-7; D is unresolved. The CDR3 nucleotides are TGTGCCAGCAGTCCCTGGGCCGGAGCCTACGAGCAGTACTTC. Translated, it gives CASSPWAGAYEQYF.